This T cell receptor beta chain appears in the sequencing data of a study of cytomegalovirus exposure and HLA in healthy donors (TCRdb year 2017). Regarding the research as a whole: An earlier analysis of around 600 of the donors reported about 290 Gb of sequence data and 120 million or so unique TCR beta sequences from about 200 million T cells. In a later analysis, previously published TCR beta repertoires from 500 to 750 donors were re-analyzed and high-resolution HLA genotyping was added so that TCR occurrence patterns could be studied. Among 398 genotyped donors of the cohort, an average of about 240,000 unique TCR beta nucleotide sequences were sequenced per donor, roughly 20% of them non-productive. An early release covering roughly 600 HLA-typed donors comprised 250 to 350 gigabases of sequencing data and around 80 million unique TCR sequences. The T cell repertoires of roughly 660 subjects were profiled by immunosequencing and related to cytomegalovirus serostatus. In addition to the first cohort of approximately 670 subjects, a separate validation cohort of around 110 different subjects was used. An earlier analysis of several hundred of the donors applied high-throughput TCR beta sequencing to assess whether each TCR beta V gene segment acted as functional or pseudogenic. To predict cytomegalovirus infection status, the study combined high-throughput TCR immunosequencing, statistical association of individual TCRs with disease status, and machine learning. Donor age, sex, ethnicity and CMV serostatus were compiled alongside the repertoire data. Rather than using new phenotypic data, the later analysis identified candidate immune exposures from TCR beta sequences and from how often those sequences occurred across donors. All discovery cohort repertoires had been generated using a single sequencing platform. The number of donors typed differed by locus, with about 620-630 for A, B, C, DRB1 and DQB1, approximately 500 for DQA1, approximately 570 for DPA1, and about 450 for DPB1. HLA typing included class I and class II loci at four-digit resolution. Four or five DR-DQ haplotypes were handled as single units for association and clustering because linkage in the cohort was strong. A later genetic analysis took genome-wide SNP genotypes for about 60% of the roughly 670 donors and used that subset as a discovery cohort. The study was designed to test whether signatures of past pathogen exposure could be identified by cataloging public T cell receptors. The genetic ancestry cluster associated with self-reported Caucasian donors included around four fifths of the roughly 380 genotyped donors. Here is what the overall study found, with its caveats: A few of the identified cytomegalovirus-associated TCR beta chains were confirmed in vitro to be specific for cytomegalovirus antigens. A cluster of highly shared sequence variants was judged likely to represent a technical artifact of the sequencing pipeline. When HLA alleles, especially DR and DQ, strongly co-occurred, TCR associations were difficult to assign to individual alleles. While some public TCRs were present in many individuals, most TCR sequences turned up only very rarely across donors. In a later analysis, several top co-occurrence clusters were reported to appear linked to parvovirus B19, influenza, CMV and Epstein-Barr virus. The cohort was sequenced for TCR beta chains only, and without alpha or paired-chain data the features that could be detected were limited. Broadly in line with IMGT annotations, most TCR beta V segments showed up in productive rearrangements about 87% or about 30% of the time in an earlier analysis of around 550 of the donors. Correlated functional status among segregating V segments might be attributable to linkage disequilibrium, but an unknown experimental factor could not be ruled out. The 87-base-pair reads could not distinguish some IMGT-functional V segments, including TRBV6-2 and TRBV6-3, so those segments were excluded. The earlier analysis of approximately 560 of the donors excluded about 16 rarely observed V segments, including chromosome 9 orphons, because counts were too low. According to the authors, the approach could potentially be generalized to other disease states and immunological phenotypes. Because some donors lacked HLA typing at each locus, the association tests relied only on the typed subset. At a false discovery rate of 0.05, a later analysis linked 16,951 TCR beta sequences to specific HLA alleles. The classifier was reported to diagnose cytomegalovirus status with high specificity and sensitivity in both the original and validation cohorts. Compared with equally common non-associated chains, HLA-associated TCR beta chains in a later analysis were more clonally expanded and had lower generation probabilities. A later analysis found that TCR association rates varied across HLA loci, with DRB1 alleles showing the most associated TCRs and HLA-C alleles the fewest. In a later analysis, most CMV-associated TCR beta chains were found to appear HLA-restricted, with HLA associations seemingly driven largely by CMV exposure. For the cohort, immune exposure information was limited to CMV serostatus. The study gave a list of 150 to 200 TCR beta chains associated with cytomegalovirus. A further reported finding was that TCR beta sequences accurately predicted the HLA-A and HLA-B alleles for most subjects in the first cohort. Presence/absence analyses assumed roughly uniform sequencing depth across donors, an assumption that may not hold. Compared with the roughly 700-donor mean, donors in an Asian-associated ancestry cluster had fewer N-insertions in productive TCRs, according to a later genetic analysis. An association between a missense DCLRE1C variant and V-gene and J-gene trimming of TCR beta chains was found in a later genetic analysis and replicated in an independent cohort.

Libraries were built with the immunoSEQ multiplex PCR assay. A mixture of 60 forward primers for TCR Vbeta segments and 13 reverse primers for TCR Jbeta segments was used in the multiplex PCR. The CDR3 region of rearranged TCR beta genes was amplified from genomic DNA by a multiplex PCR assay. On the Illumina HiSeq System, the amplified TCR beta libraries were sequenced as 87-base-pair reads. The published analysis was carried out like this. A later analysis counted 75 million to 100 million unique TCR beta chains across the roughly 700 repertoires, and 9.5 million to 11 million of these chains were shared by at least two donors. Raw reads were error-corrected and collapsed into unique sequences by a nearest-neighbor algorithm in which closely related sequences were merged to remove PCR and sequencing errors. CDR3 sequences were aligned to IMGT reference sequences to assign V, D and J gene segments. For a sequence to be retained, at least a six-nucleotide match to both a V gene segment and a J gene segment was required. Rearrangements were called productive when the CDR3 lacked stop codons and stayed in frame with V and J; all others were non-productive. CDR3 was defined by IMGT convention, running from the second conserved V-encoded cysteine to the conserved J-encoded phenylalanine. The earlier analysis of some 580 of the donors excluded any sequence lacking an unambiguous match to a single V gene segment. An earlier analysis of roughly 590 of the donors called V segments functional above 56.7% productive rearrangements and segregating when the between-donor standard deviation exceeded 5%. A statistical classification framework was developed to diagnose cytomegalovirus status using the catalog of TCR beta chain sequences. In a later analysis, TCR nucleotide sequences were compared against IMGT/GENE-DB human TR gene sequences so that V and J genes could be assigned. The TCRdist pipeline was used in a later analysis to assign CDR3 sequences and most-parsimonious VDJ recombination scenarios. In a later analysis, each TCR beta chain was defined by its CDR3 amino acid sequence together with its V-gene family, and reads lacking a unique V-gene family were excluded. In a later analysis, fewer than 650 highly shared, low-generation-probability nucleotide sequences were removed to address suspected cross-contamination and a sequencing artifact. In a later analysis, a clonal expansion index was calculated for each public chain from normalized within-repertoire ranks of inferred template counts. In a later analysis, generation probabilities were computed with a VDJ recombination model fitted to out-of-frame rearrangements, and the resulting probabilities were checked against IGoR. A later analysis scored TCR-TCR, TCR-HLA and TCR-CMV co-occurrence with hypergeometric tests, applying a repertoire-size bias correction to TCR pairs. A later analysis estimated false discovery rates by permuting HLA or CMV assignments 20 times. In a later analysis, co-occurring TCRs were grouped using DBSCAN, with TCRdist sequence similarity added in when clustering inside HLA-allele-positive subsets. Repertoires with fewer than 30,000 or more than 120,000 public chains, plus five repertoires with anomalous nucleotide sharing, were excluded from co-occurrence clustering. TCRdb limited this immuneACCESS table to in-frame rearrangements with V and J called. A share of clones is missing; checked studies link under half to unresolved V genes, and the rest is unexplained. The DNA gave D and trimming, while V, J and clone size come from that table. The sample table contains more than 150,000 clones; only one count was recorded for about 88% of them. The ten largest clonotypes hold about 0.23% of the sample.

Notes on this clone: Its antigen specificity is not known. No clone much larger than this one lies a single base away; base qualities are absent.

The cohort comprised around 690 healthy bone marrow donors. At the time of sampling, every cohort member was nominally healthy, though immune exposures that went unrecorded were likely present. The donor tested CMV seronegative and was one of the 352 seronegative cohort members. Every donor gave a peripheral blood sample, and the peripheral blood mononuclear cells from that sample were used for TCR beta sequencing. Genomic DNA was extracted from the blood cell samples with the Qiagen DNeasy Blood Extraction Kit. Its CDR3 holds 15 amino acids, cysteine through phenylalanine. Solely the CDR3 DNA is kept, with 45 bases framed from the first base. CDR1 SNHLY and CDR2 FYNNEI were looked up in the germline V gene. Trimming leaves V shorter by 6 bases and J shorter by 1 base, with the junction holding 7 bases beyond the gene matches.

The TCR comes from a girl less than two years old in good health and CMV-seronegative. The chain was built from TRBV2 and TRBJ1-1; the junction holds 8 bases that match TRBD1. Sequences were obtained from PBMCs. The CDR3 protein sequence reads: CASSLDRAANTEAFF. Here is the DNA: TGTGCCAGCAGCCTGGACAGGGCGGCGAACACTGAAGCTTTCTTT. The full variable domain, with segments outside the CDR3 supplied by the reference TRBV2 and TRBJ1-1 proteins, appears as EPEVTQTPSHQVTQMGQEVILRCVPISNHLYFYWYRQILGQKVEFLVSFYNNEISEKSEIFDDQFSVERPDGSNFTLKIRSTKLEDSAMYFCASSLDRAANTEAFFGQGTRLTVV.